This T cell receptor beta chain was recovered during a study of blood T cells in healthy people across ages. The CDR3 covers 15 residues. The germline gives CDR1 GTSNPN, CDR2 SVGIG (reference sequence). Primed by a sample-barcoded 5' primer and a J-beta primer mix, a second PCR proceeded for about 6 to 12 cycles. Via MiXCR, TCRdb re-called the 5' RACE reads, giving one row per CDR3 protein. The sample yields 1.5 million to 2 million distinct CDR3 sequences, roughly 32% seen once. The source of this sequence is a woman aged 25 to 39 in good health. The specimen was blood. The chain recombines TRBV30 with TRBJ2-7; TRBD2 agrees at 8 bases. The DNA end is more similar to TRBJ2-5, so the J call may be wrong. CDR3 sequence: CAWSVRGRQVETQYF. The CDR3, as DNA: TGTGCCTGGAGTGTACGCGGGAGGCAGGTAGAGACCCAGTACTTC.